The rows below give T cell receptor beta chains drawn from one sample of a study of T cells in localized non-small cell lung cancer. The method was immunoSEQ multiplex PCR; TCRdb's version includes in-frame clones alone and lacks a portion of them. The data show tens of thousands of clones, 65% to 90% seen once. This material consisted of PBMCs, taken before any cancer treatment. These receptors were obtained from a man between 40 and 75 years old with stage II lung adenocarcinoma. Each CDR3 is given with its conserved first and last residue. D genes are given only for firm matches. Some rows have no size entry. The others give once, few or many, or a class for an expanded clone.

V,D,J,size,DNA,CDR3
TRBV7-9,-,TRBJ1-5,-,TGTGCCAGCAGCTCAAGCGGGAAGGATCAGCCCCAGCATTTT,CASSSSGKDQPQHF
TRBV6-6,TRBD1,TRBJ1-2,-,TGTGCCAGCAGTCCTGGGACAGGGGTTTACTATGGCTACACCTTC,CASSPGTGVYYGYTF
TRBV6-1,-,TRBJ1-3,-,TGTGCCAGCAGTGCCACAGGGAATGGAAACACCATATATTTT,CASSATGNGNTIYF
TRBV19,-,TRBJ1-6,-,TGTGCCAGTAGTATAGACGCAGATAATTCACCCCTCCACTTT,CASSIDADNSPLHF
TRBV7-2,TRBD2,TRBJ2-7,-,TGTGCCAGCAGCACCGGGGGGTCCCTCTACGAGCAGTACTTC,CASSTGGSLYEQYF
TRBV7-3,TRBD1,TRBJ1-1,-,TGTGCCAGCAGCCAAACAGGGGGGAACACTGAAGCTTTCTTT,CASSQTGGNTEAFF
TRBV6-5,-,TRBJ2-3,-,TGTGCCAGCAGAGACACAGATACGCAGTATTTT,CASRDTDTQYF
TRBV6-1,TRBD2,TRBJ2-3,-,TGTGCCAGCAGATTACTAGCGGGGGGGCCAGATACGCAGTATTTT,CASRLLAGGPDTQYF
TRBV11-1,TRBD1,TRBJ2-5,once,TGTGCCAGCAGCTTGGCGACAGGGTACCAAGAGACCCAGTACTTC,CASSLATGYQETQYF
TRBV19,-,TRBJ2-1,-,TGTGCCAGTACCGCTAGGGGACTCGCCAATGAGCAGTTCTTC,CASTARGLANEQFF
TRBV19,TRBD2,TRBJ2-7,-,TGTGCCAGTAGTACCTACGGGACTAGCAGTGGCGAGCAGTACTTC,CASSTYGTSSGEQYF
TRBV6-6,-,TRBJ1-5,-,TGTGCCAGCAGCGCGGGGGTTAATCAGCCCCAGCATTTT,CASSAGVNQPQHF
TRBV28,TRBD2,TRBJ2-7,-,TGTGCCAGCAGATGGACTAGCACTACCCTATACGAGCAGTACTTC,CASRWTSTTLYEQYF
TRBV6-5,TRBD1,TRBJ1-5,-,TGTGCCAGCAGGACAGGGAATAGCAATCAGCCCCAGCATTTT,CASRTGNSNQPQHF
TRBV9,-,TRBJ1-5,few,TGTGCCAGCAGCGTGGGGCAGGGAGGGCAGCCCCAGCATTTT,CASSVGQGGQPQHF
TRBV21-1,-,TRBJ1-5,-,TGTGCCAGCAGGGCGACAGTGTATAGCAATCAGCCCCAGCATTTT,CASRATVYSNQPQHF
TRBV2,-,TRBJ2-2,-,TGTGCCAGCCAATGGACAGTCACCGGGGAGCTGTTTTTT,CASQWTVTGELFF
TRBV14,TRBD1,TRBJ2-7,-,TGTGCCAGCAGCCAAGAAAGGCAGGGGGTCCCCTGGCAGTACTTC,CASSQERQGVPWQYF
TRBV5-1,-,TRBJ1-3,-,TGCGCCAGCAGCTTGGCCGGCAGCGCCTCTGGAAACACCATATATTTT,CASSLAGSASGNTIYF
TRBV7-2,-,TRBJ1-4,-,TGTGCCAGCAGCTCTCTTAATGAAAAACTGTTTTTT,CASSSLNEKLFF
TRBV29-1,-,TRBJ1-3,-,TGCAGCGTTCTCATAGGAAACACCATATATTTT,CSVLIGNTIYF
TRBV19,TRBD1,TRBJ1-1,-,TGTGCCAGTAGCCGTAGACAGGGGCCGGGCACTGAAGCTTTCTTT,CASSRRQGPGTEAFF
TRBV15,-,TRBJ1-1,-,TGTGCCACCAGCCTAGGGGTGAACACTGAAGCTTTCTTT,CATSLGVNTEAFF
TRBV7-3,-,TRBJ2-2,-,TGTGCCAGCAGCTTTAACACCGGGGAGCTGTTTTTT,CASSFNTGELFF
TRBV28,TRBD2,TRBJ2-3,-,TGTGCCAGCAGTTCGCCTTCTAGCGGGGGTCCAGATACGCAGTATTTT,CASSSPSSGGPDTQYF
TRBV29-1,-,TRBJ1-2,-,TGCAGCGTTGAAGATGGGACGGTCTATGGCTACACCTTC,CSVEDGTVYGYTF
TRBV7-6,TRBD1,TRBJ2-4,-,TGTGCCAGCAGCTCCGCCGGGACAGGGGAAAACATTCAGTACTTC,CASSSAGTGENIQYF
TRBV7-9,-,TRBJ1-5,-,TGTGCCAGCAGCTTAGGAGGAATCAAACAGCCCCAGCATTTT,CASSLGGIKQPQHF
TRBV28,-,TRBJ1-2,-,TGTGCCAGCAGTTTCCTTACCCCTCTAGGACGGGGTGGGGGCTATGGCTACACCTTC,CASSFLTPLGRGGGYGYTF
TRBV6-1,-,TRBJ2-5,-,TGTGCCACCGCGAGGGGTAAAGAGACCCAGTACTTC,CATARGKETQYF
TRBV9,-,TRBJ2-1,once,TGTGCCAGCAGCGTAGGGGGCAACTCGGAGAATGAGCAGTTCTTC,CASSVGGNSENEQFF
TRBV7-8,-,TRBJ2-1,-,TGTGCCAGCAGCTTAGAAAAATACAGGACAAATGAGCAGTTCTTC,CASSLEKYRTNEQFF
TRBV19,TRBD1,TRBJ1-5,-,TGTGCCAGTAGTAACCGGGACAGGGGAGCAGATCAGCCCCAGCATTTT,CASSNRDRGADQPQHF
TRBV28,-,TRBJ2-1,-,TGTGCCAGCAGTTCGGGACTTCGCCTAGGAGAGCAGTTCTTC,CASSSGLRLGEQFF
TRBV13,-,TRBJ1-1,once,TGTGCCAGCAGCGGAGAGGGGGAGAGGACTGAAGCTTTCTTT,CASSGEGERTEAFF
TRBV30,-,TRBJ2-1,-,TGTGCCTGGAGTGTACTCCGAGAAAAGCAGTTCTTC,CAWSVLREKQFF
TRBV15,-,TRBJ1-4,-,TGTGCCACCAGAGGGAGGAATCGGGAATATAATGAAAAACTGTTTTTT,CATRGRNREYNEKLFF
TRBV7-3,TRBD1,TRBJ2-3,-,TGTGCCAGCAGCTCTTACGGGACAGGGGGAGCCGATACGCAGTATTTT,CASSSYGTGGADTQYF
TRBV5-4,-,TRBJ2-7,-,TGTGCCAGCAGCCCGGCCAAGGTCTCCGAGCAGTACTTC,CASSPAKVSEQYF
TRBV5-1,-,TRBJ2-2,-,TGCGCCAGCAGTTCGGACAGTACGACCGGGGAGCTGTTTTTT,CASSSDSTTGELFF
TRBV7-2,-,TRBJ2-2,-,TGTGCCAGCAGCTTAAGCGTCACGGGTAACACCGGGGAGCTGTTTTTT,CASSLSVTGNTGELFF
TRBV5-1,TRBD1,TRBJ2-7,-,TGCGCCAGCAGCTTGGGGCCCGGACAGGGTGGCTACGAGCAGTACTTC,CASSLGPGQGGYEQYF
TRBV5-4,-,TRBJ1-5,-,TGTGCCAGCAGCGTGGCAGGGGTCAATCAGCCCCAGCATTTT,CASSVAGVNQPQHF
TRBV28,-,TRBJ2-7,-,TGTGCCAGCAGTTTTAACGTTTTAAGCGACTCTAGCTCCTACGAGCAGTACTTC,CASSFNVLSDSSSYEQYF
TRBV5-8,-,TRBJ2-6,-,TGTGCCAGCAGCTTGTGGGGGAGCTCTGGGGCCAACGTCCTGACTTTC,CASSLWGSSGANVLTF
TRBV4-1,-,TRBJ2-1,-,TGCGCCACCCAGCGAAGGGGTGAGCAGTTCTTC,CATQRRGEQFF
TRBV2,TRBD1,TRBJ1-4,-,TGTGCCAGCAGTTGGGACAGGGGGCGAGAAAAACTGTTTTTT,CASSWDRGREKLFF
TRBV18,-,TRBJ2-3,-,TGTGCCAGCTCACCCCCTCTTGAGGGAGATACGCAGTATTTT,CASSPPLEGDTQYF
TRBV5-1,TRBD2,TRBJ2-7,few,TGCGCCAGCAGCTTGGGTAGCGGGACGTCATCCGAGCAGTACTTC,CASSLGSGTSSEQYF
TRBV5-1,-,TRBJ1-2,-,TGCGCCAGCAGCTTGGGCGATGGGGGCTACACCTTC,CASSLGDGGYTF
TRBV7-2,-,TRBJ1-3,-,TGTGCCAGCAGCCCCTCAGGGGTAACAAGAAACACCATATATTTT,CASSPSGVTRNTIYF
TRBV6-6,TRBD2,TRBJ2-7,-,TGTGCCAGCAGCCATAGCGGGAGAAGCGACGAGCAGTACTTC,CASSHSGRSDEQYF
TRBV5-1,-,TRBJ2-1,once,TGCGCCAGCAGCTTGGGACAGCTCTCCTACAATGAGCAGTTCTTC,CASSLGQLSYNEQFF
TRBV6-5,-,TRBJ1-3,few,TGTGCCAGCAGTTACTCGGCAGGAACTGGAAACACCATATATTTT,CASSYSAGTGNTIYF